This T cell receptor beta chain was observed in a study of T cell changes during pregnancy in multiple sclerosis (dated by TCRdb to the late 2010s). Regarding the research as a whole: In women with multiple sclerosis, the researchers looked at how the T cell repertoire shifted as pregnancy progressed.

A remark on this clone: Its target antigen remains unknown. Per-base qualities were not stored, and no clone one base away is much larger.

The cysteine opens and the phenylalanine closes a CDR3 of 14 amino acids. Only the CDR3 part of the read is kept: 42 bases, read in frame from the first base. Based on the germline V gene, the CDR1 and CDR2 sequences are SGDLS and YYNGEE. The junction shows trimming of 4 bases on V and 2 bases on J, and the gene matches do not reach 6 bases of it. The method behind the library was the immunoSEQ multiplex PCR assay. TCRdb re-hosts the immuneACCESS table, in-frame sequences only. Its copies lack some clones; in the studies checked, an unresolved V gene accounts for under half of them, and the cause for the rest is not known. This sample has about 34,000 clones in its table, and around 90% of those were observed once. Clones ranked in the top ten supply 3.5% of the sample.

The chain is made from TRBV9 and TRBJ2-7; 7 junctional bases match TRBD2. This clonotype was sampled from a female donor with multiple sclerosis, enrolled in a pregnancy study. The material was CD8+ T cells from peripheral blood mononuclear cells, obtained in the third trimester of pregnancy. The base sequence is TGTGCCAGCAGCCCCGTGGGAGGGCCCTACGAGCAGTACTTC. This is translated as CASSPVGGPYEQYF.